This is a list of T cell receptor beta chains from one sample in a study of blood T cell repertoires in COVID-19. Libraries were prepared by immunoSEQ multiplex PCR; TCRdb keeps only in-frame clonotypes and omits some of them. The sample contains 200,000 to 250,000 clones, over 75% of which appear only once. Sequenced material: PBMCs or T cells enriched from blood (not recorded which). All receptors derive from a woman in her forties with acute COVID-19. Both conserved end residues are part of each CDR3. Each record gives: V gene, J gene, D gene, clone size, CDR3 protein, CDR3 DNA. A D gene is named only where the DNA matches it firmly. Size values are once, few and many counts, or a class for expanded clones, and some rows have none.

V gene: TRBV6-5; J gene: TRBJ1-1; D gene: TRBD1; clone size: .; CDR3 protein: CASSPGGATNTEAFF; CDR3 DNA: TGTGCCAGCAGCCCAGGGGGCGCCACGAACACTGAAGCTTTCTTT
V gene: TRBV29-1; J gene: TRBJ2-2; D gene: .; clone size: .; CDR3 protein: CSVEFNRATGELFF; CDR3 DNA: TGCAGCGTTGAATTTAACAGGGCAACCGGGGAGCTGTTTTTT
V gene: TRBV4-2; J gene: TRBJ2-5; D gene: .; clone size: .; CDR3 protein: CASSHAPGILETQYF; CDR3 DNA: TGTGCCAGCAGCCACGCGCCAGGAATACTAGAGACCCAGTACTTC
V gene: TRBV19; J gene: TRBJ1-5; D gene: .; clone size: .; CDR3 protein: CASSRYRVSNQPQHF; CDR3 DNA: TGTGCCAGTAGTAGATACAGGGTTAGCAATCAGCCCCAGCATTTT
V gene: TRBV11-3; J gene: TRBJ2-2; D gene: .; clone size: .; CDR3 protein: CASSFQGGVDTGELFF; CDR3 DNA: TGTGCCAGCAGCTTCCAGGGTGGGGTGGACACCGGGGAGCTGTTTTTT
V gene: TRBV7-3; J gene: TRBJ1-1; D gene: .; clone size: .; CDR3 protein: CASSLYGGKNTEAFF; CDR3 DNA: TGTGCCAGCAGCTTATATGGGGGGAAAAACACTGAAGCTTTCTTT
V gene: TRBV29-1; J gene: TRBJ1-1; D gene: TRBD1; clone size: .; CDR3 protein: CSGGTGSSEAFF; CDR3 DNA: TGCAGCGGGGGGACAGGGAGCTCTGAAGCTTTCTTT
V gene: TRBV7-3; J gene: TRBJ1-1; D gene: .; clone size: .; CDR3 protein: CASSLNRVGGAFF; CDR3 DNA: TGTGCCAGCAGCTTAAACAGGGTCGGAGGAGCTTTCTTT
V gene: TRBV27; J gene: TRBJ1-1; D gene: .; clone size: .; CDR3 protein: CASRAYTEAFF; CDR3 DNA: TGTGCCAGCAGGGCCTACACTGAAGCTTTCTTT
V gene: TRBV27; J gene: TRBJ2-7; D gene: TRBD1; clone size: once; CDR3 protein: CASSLSSQGIYEQYF; CDR3 DNA: TGTGCCAGCAGTTTATCCTCACAGGGGATCTACGAGCAGTACTTC
V gene: TRBV2; J gene: TRBJ1-5; D gene: .; clone size: many; CDR3 protein: CASSIGSESNQPQHF; CDR3 DNA: TGTGCCAGCAGTATAGGGAGCGAAAGCAATCAGCCCCAGCATTTT
V gene: TRBV5-1; J gene: TRBJ2-7; D gene: .; clone size: .; CDR3 protein: CASSLLQGGSYEQYF; CDR3 DNA: TGCGCCAGCAGCTTGTTACAGGGGGGGTCCTACGAGCAGTACTTC
V gene: TRBV6-5; J gene: TRBJ1-5; D gene: TRBD1; clone size: few; CDR3 protein: CASTKDRAFNQPQHF; CDR3 DNA: TGTGCCAGCACTAAGGACAGGGCCTTCAATCAGCCCCAGCATTTT
V gene: TRBV5-6; J gene: TRBJ2-2; D gene: .; clone size: .; CDR3 protein: CASSLSIRGANTGELFF; CDR3 DNA: TGTGCCAGCAGCTTGTCTATCCGGGGTGCGAACACCGGGGAGCTGTTTTTT
V gene: TRBV6-5; J gene: TRBJ2-5; D gene: .; clone size: .; CDR3 protein: CASSYLRSETQYF; CDR3 DNA: TGTGCCAGCAGTTACCTGAGATCGGAGACCCAGTACTTC
V gene: TRBV28; J gene: TRBJ2-6; D gene: TRBD1; clone size: .; CDR3 protein: CASSPDRRGSGANVLTF; CDR3 DNA: TGTGCCAGCAGCCCGGACAGGCGAGGCTCTGGGGCCAACGTCCTGACTTTC
V gene: TRBV30; J gene: TRBJ1-3; D gene: .; clone size: .; CDR3 protein: CAHPGPSNTIYF; CDR3 DNA: TGTGCCCACCCAGGGCCCTCAAACACCATATATTTT
V gene: TRBV9; J gene: TRBJ1-1; D gene: .; clone size: .; CDR3 protein: CASSPRVVRGTEAFF; CDR3 DNA: TGTGCCAGCAGCCCCCGGGTGGTGCGAGGCACTGAAGCTTTCTTT
V gene: TRBV19; J gene: TRBJ1-2; D gene: TRBD1; clone size: .; CDR3 protein: CASSTDRANYGYTF; CDR3 DNA: TGTGCCAGTAGTACTGACAGGGCCAACTATGGCTACACCTTC
V gene: TRBV28; J gene: TRBJ2-7; D gene: .; clone size: .; CDR3 protein: CASSPSPGTPYEQYF; CDR3 DNA: TGTGCCAGCAGCCCTAGCCCCGGGACACCCTACGAGCAGTACTTC
V gene: TRBV6-4; J gene: TRBJ2-1; D gene: TRBD2; clone size: .; CDR3 protein: CASSVSGTSGSNEQFF; CDR3 DNA: TGTGCCAGCAGTGTTTCCGGGACTAGCGGGAGCAATGAGCAGTTCTTC
V gene: TRBV10-3; J gene: TRBJ2-1; D gene: TRBD1; clone size: .; CDR3 protein: CAISERRTGTAYNEQFF; CDR3 DNA: TGTGCCATCAGTGAGAGGAGAACCGGGACAGCCTACAATGAGCAGTTCTTC
V gene: TRBV3-1/TRBV3-2; J gene: TRBJ1-1; D gene: TRBD1; clone size: few; CDR3 protein: CASSQLGQGGEAFF; CDR3 DNA: TGTGCCAGCAGCCAACTCGGACAGGGAGGTGAAGCTTTCTTT
V gene: TRBV6-5; J gene: TRBJ2-7; D gene: .; clone size: .; CDR3 protein: CATKPQGGYEQYF; CDR3 DNA: TGTGCCACCAAACCCCAGGGAGGCTACGAGCAGTACTTC
V gene: TRBV11-3; J gene: TRBJ2-1; D gene: .; clone size: .; CDR3 protein: CASSFDSYNEQFF; CDR3 DNA: TGTGCCAGCAGCTTTGACAGTTACAATGAGCAGTTCTTC
V gene: TRBV7-2; J gene: TRBJ2-1; D gene: TRBD2; clone size: few; CDR3 protein: CASISGSGGESSYNEQFF; CDR3 DNA: TGTGCCAGCATCTCGGGTAGCGGGGGGGAGAGCTCCTACAATGAGCAGTTCTTC
V gene: TRBV2; J gene: TRBJ2-3; D gene: .; clone size: .; CDR3 protein: CASLGGASKDTQYF; CDR3 DNA: TGTGCCAGCTTGGGGGGGGCCTCCAAAGATACGCAGTATTTT
V gene: TRBV5-1; J gene: TRBJ2-7; D gene: TRBD1; clone size: .; CDR3 protein: CASSFRGPSYEQYF; CDR3 DNA: TGCGCCAGCAGCTTTAGGGGGCCTAGCTACGAGCAGTACTTC
V gene: TRBV12-3/TRBV12-4; J gene: TRBJ1-2; D gene: TRBD1; clone size: .; CDR3 protein: CASSLDRGSGYTF; CDR3 DNA: TGTGCCAGCAGCCTCGACAGGGGGAGCGGCTACACCTTC
V gene: TRBV19; J gene: TRBJ1-2; D gene: .; clone size: once; CDR3 protein: CASSGSPATNYGYTF; CDR3 DNA: TGTGCCAGTAGTGGGTCGCCAGCGACTAACTATGGCTACACCTTC
V gene: TRBV11-2; J gene: TRBJ1-1; D gene: .; clone size: .; CDR3 protein: CASSLFSGTEAFF; CDR3 DNA: TGTGCCAGCAGTTTATTTAGTGGCACTGAAGCTTTCTTT
V gene: TRBV12-3/TRBV12-4; J gene: TRBJ2-2; D gene: .; clone size: few; CDR3 protein: CASSLGLTGELFF; CDR3 DNA: TGTGCCAGCAGTTTAGGTCTTACCGGGGAGCTGTTTTTT
V gene: TRBV11-2; J gene: TRBJ1-2; D gene: .; clone size: .; CDR3 protein: CASSSAGGLGYGYTF; CDR3 DNA: TGTGCCAGCAGTTCGGCGGGGGGTCTTGGCTATGGCTACACCTTC
V gene: TRBV28; J gene: TRBJ1-5; D gene: .; clone size: .; CDR3 protein: CASSLFGFGSASLAQHF; CDR3 DNA: TGTGCCAGCAGTTTATTTGGGTTCGGCAGCGCCTCTCTGGCCCAGCATTTT
V gene: TRBV19; J gene: TRBJ1-5; D gene: TRBD1; clone size: .; CDR3 protein: CASSNRDRAQPQHF; CDR3 DNA: TGTGCCAGTAGTAACCGGGACAGGGCTCAGCCCCAGCATTTT
V gene: TRBV28; J gene: TRBJ1-1; D gene: .; clone size: .; CDR3 protein: CASSFGVEAFF; CDR3 DNA: TGTGCCAGCAGTTTCGGAGTTGAAGCTTTCTTT
V gene: TRBV4-1; J gene: TRBJ1-5; D gene: .; clone size: .; CDR3 protein: CASSQAPFGREGNQPQHF; CDR3 DNA: TGCGCCAGCAGCCAGGCCCCCTTTGGCAGGGAAGGCAATCAGCCCCAGCATTTT
V gene: TRBV20-1; J gene: TRBJ2-3; D gene: .; clone size: once; CDR3 protein: CSASRGSTDTQYF; CDR3 DNA: TGCAGTGCTAGTCGGGGGAGCACAGATACGCAGTATTTT
V gene: TRBV11-2; J gene: TRBJ2-2; D gene: .; clone size: .; CDR3 protein: CASSLGKTGNTGELFF; CDR3 DNA: TGTGCCAGCAGCTTGGGAAAGACAGGGAACACCGGGGAGCTGTTTTTT
V gene: TRBV15; J gene: TRBJ1-2; D gene: .; clone size: few; CDR3 protein: CATSRGQSYGYTF; CDR3 DNA: TGTGCCACCAGCAGAGGACAGAGCTATGGCTACACCTTC
V gene: TRBV30; J gene: TRBJ2-1; D gene: .; clone size: .; CDR3 protein: CAWSPRGNEQFF; CDR3 DNA: TGTGCCTGGAGCCCCAGGGGAAATGAGCAGTTCTTC